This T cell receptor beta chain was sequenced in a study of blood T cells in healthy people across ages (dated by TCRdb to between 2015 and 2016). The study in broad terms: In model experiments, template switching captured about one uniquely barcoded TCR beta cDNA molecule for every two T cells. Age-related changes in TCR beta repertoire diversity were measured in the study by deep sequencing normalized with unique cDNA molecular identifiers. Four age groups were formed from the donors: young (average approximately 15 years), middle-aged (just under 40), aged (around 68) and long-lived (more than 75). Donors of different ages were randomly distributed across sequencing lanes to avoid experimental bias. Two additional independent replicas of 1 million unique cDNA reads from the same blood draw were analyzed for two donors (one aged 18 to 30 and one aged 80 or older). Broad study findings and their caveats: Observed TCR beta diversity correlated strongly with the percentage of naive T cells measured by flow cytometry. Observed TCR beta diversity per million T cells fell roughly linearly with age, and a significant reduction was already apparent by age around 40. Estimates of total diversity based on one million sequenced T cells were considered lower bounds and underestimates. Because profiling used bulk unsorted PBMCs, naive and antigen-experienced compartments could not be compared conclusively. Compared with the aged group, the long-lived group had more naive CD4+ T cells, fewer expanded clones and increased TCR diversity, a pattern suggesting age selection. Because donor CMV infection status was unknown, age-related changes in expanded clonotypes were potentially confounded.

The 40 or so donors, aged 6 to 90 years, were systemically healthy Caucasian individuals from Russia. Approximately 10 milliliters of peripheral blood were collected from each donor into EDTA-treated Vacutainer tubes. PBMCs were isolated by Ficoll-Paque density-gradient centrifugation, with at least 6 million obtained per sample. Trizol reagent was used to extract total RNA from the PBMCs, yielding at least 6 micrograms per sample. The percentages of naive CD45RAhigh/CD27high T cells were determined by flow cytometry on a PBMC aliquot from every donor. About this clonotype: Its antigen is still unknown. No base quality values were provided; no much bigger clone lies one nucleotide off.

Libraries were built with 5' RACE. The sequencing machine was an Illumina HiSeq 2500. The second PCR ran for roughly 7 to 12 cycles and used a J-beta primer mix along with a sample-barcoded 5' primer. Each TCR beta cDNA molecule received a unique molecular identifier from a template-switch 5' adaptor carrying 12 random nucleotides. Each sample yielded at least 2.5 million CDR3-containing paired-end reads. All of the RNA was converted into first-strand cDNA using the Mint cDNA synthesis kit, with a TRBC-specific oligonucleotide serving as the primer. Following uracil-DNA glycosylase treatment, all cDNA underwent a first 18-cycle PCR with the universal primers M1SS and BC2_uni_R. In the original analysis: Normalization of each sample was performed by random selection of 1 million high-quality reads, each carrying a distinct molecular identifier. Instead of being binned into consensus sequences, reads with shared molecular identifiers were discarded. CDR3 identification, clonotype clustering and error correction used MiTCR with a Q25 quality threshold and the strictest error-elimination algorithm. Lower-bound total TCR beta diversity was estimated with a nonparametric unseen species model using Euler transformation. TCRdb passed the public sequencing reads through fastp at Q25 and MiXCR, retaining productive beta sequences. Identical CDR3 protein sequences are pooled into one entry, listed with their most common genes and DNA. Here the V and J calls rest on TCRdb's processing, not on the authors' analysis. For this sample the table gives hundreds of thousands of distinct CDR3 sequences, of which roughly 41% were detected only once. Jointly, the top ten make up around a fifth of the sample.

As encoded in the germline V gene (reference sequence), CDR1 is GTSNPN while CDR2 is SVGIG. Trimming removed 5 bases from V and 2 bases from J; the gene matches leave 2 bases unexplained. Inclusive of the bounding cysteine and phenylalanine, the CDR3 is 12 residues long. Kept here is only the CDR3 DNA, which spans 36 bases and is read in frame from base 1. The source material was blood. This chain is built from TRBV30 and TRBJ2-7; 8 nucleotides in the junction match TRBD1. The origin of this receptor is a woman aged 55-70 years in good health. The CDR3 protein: CAWADRAYEQYF. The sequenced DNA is TGTGCCTGGGCGGACAGGGCCTACGAGCAGTACTTC.